A single sample gave rise to the 25 T cell receptor beta chains below, sequenced in a study of tumor-infiltrating lymphocytes in primary liver carcinoma. For each extraction, RNA and DNA were obtained together from 20-30 mg of unsorted bulk tissue. Production of TCR beta cDNA used 400 to 650 ng total RNA together with a constant-region primer. Slightly modified ARM-PCR, run as three nested multiplex PCR rounds, produced the TCR beta libraries. Both of the initial two PCR rounds ran for around 9 cycles and employed TRBV1-TRBV30 forward primers alongside a C-beta reverse primer. TCRdb passed the multiplex PCR reads through MiXCR, listing each CDR3 protein once. This table has 40,000 or so distinct CDR3 sequences, more than 60% appearing once. Source material: tumor-adjacent normal liver tissue. These receptors all come from a man aged 40-55 years with primary liver carcinoma and hepatitis B virus infection.

Worth noting for this clonotype: No conserved phenylalanine or tryptophan is present at the end of the CDR3, so a read error is the likely explanation. The chain employs TRBV29-1 and TRBJ2-7; perhaps TRBD1 as D (5 bases). In germline, CDR1 is SQVTM, CDR2 ANQGSEA. The V end lost 6 bases, the J end lost 5 bases, and 17 bases lay between the germline ends. CDR3 length: 13 amino acids. CDR3 region: CSVDTGYVNEQYY. Here the CDR3 DNA reads TGCAGCGTCGATACAGGATATGTCAACGAGCAGTACTAC.

To note about this clonotype: A read error may explain this, as a much larger clone is one base away. J is TRBJ1-6 and V is TRBV25-1, with a possible D match to TRBD1 (6 bases). V was cut by 7 bases and J by 10 bases, with 17 bases left in between. The length of the CDR3 is 14 residues. Germline-derived CDR1 and CDR2 are MGHDK and SYGVNS. The DNA for the CDR3 is TGTGCCAGCACTGCAGCAGGGGTAGGATCACCCCTCCACTTT. It is translated as CASTAAGVGSPLHF. The whole variable domain, remainder taken from reference TRBV25-1 and TRBJ1-6, is EADIYQTPRYLVIGTGKKITLECSQTMGHDKMYWYQQDPGMELHLIHYSYGVNSTEKGDLSSESTVSRIRTEHFPLTLESARPSHTSQYLCASTAAGVGSPLHFGNGTRLTVT.

To note about this clonotype: A junction end diverges from the germline sequence, so it may reflect a read error. This chain uses TRBV6-2 or TRBV6-3 with TRBJ2-3; 12 bases map to TRBD2. This CDR3 spans 16 amino acids. In germline, CDR1 is MNHEY, CDR2 SVGEGT. The CDR3 DNA reads TGTGCCAGCATTTACCTAGCGGGAGGGCCGACAGATATGCAGTATTTT. It specifies CASIYLAGGPTDMQYF.

Remarks on this clonotype: Mismatch with germline at one junction end may stem from a read error. The chain has TRBV12-3 or TRBV12-4 and TRBJ1-5; D gene uncertain. The CDR3 sequence is 12 residues long. CDR3 nucleotides: TGTACCAGCAGTTCCCTTAACGATCCCCAGCATTTT. This sequence encodes CTSSSLNDPQHF.

The J gene is TRBJ2-3, the V gene TRBV29-1; D uncertain. This CDR3 is 15 amino acids long. From germline, CDR1 is SQVTM and CDR2 ANQGSEA. Trimming left V 4 bases short and J 3 bases short, with 17 bases between. The CDR3: CSVGLLNIRTDTQYF. CDR3 nucleotide sequence: TGCAGCGTTGGGTTGCTAAACATCAGAACAGATACGCAGTATTTT.

The gene calls are TRBV10-1 and TRBJ2-2; unclear D gene. V lost 9 bases, J lost 3 bases, and 14 bases lay in between. This CDR3 is built from 14 residues. From germline, CDR1 is WNHNN and CDR2 SYGVQD (reference sequence). The CDR3 here is CARSPGSDTGELFF. DNA of the CDR3: TGCGCCAGAAGTCCCGGGTCGGACACCGGGGAGCTGTTTTTT.

Of note for this clonotype: Its ends do not fully match the called genes, so a read error is possible. V and J are TRBV11-2 and TRBJ2-4; D uncertain. The CDR3 is 14 amino acids. CDR1 is SGHAT and CDR2 is FQNNGV in the germline V gene. The CDR3 region has the DNA TGTGTCAGCAGCTTAAGTGCTGGCGGTAACATTCAGTACTTC. Its translation: CVSSLSAGGNIQYF.

As concerns this clonotype: One end of the junction is discordant with germline, which a read error may explain. The chain combines TRBV11-2 with TRBJ2-3; TRBD2 might be the D (5 bases). This CDR3 comprises 16 residues. Germline CDR1 and CDR2: SGHAT and FQNNGV. The CDR3 region has the DNA TGTGCCAGCAGCCGGCAAACTGGGAGTGTCGGAGATATGCAGTATTTT. This codes for CASSRQTGSVGDMQYF.

This clonotype was picked up one time. The CDR3 does not close with the conserved phenylalanine or tryptophan, likely indicating a read error. The rearrangement links TRBV12-3 or TRBV12-4 to TRBJ1-3; D is uncertain. The CDR3 spans 10 residues. V was pared by 8 bases and J by 7 bases, with 6 bases between. CDR3 sequence (DNA): TGTGCCAGCTCTGCGAACACCATATATCTT. It translates to CASSANTIYL.

This clonotype has more than one count but fewer than ten. V and J are TRBV1 and TRBJ2-1; TRBD2, the D gene given by the table, was not confirmed from the DNA. TRBV1 is termed a pseudogene. The CDR3 contains 16 residues. The DNA of the CDR3 is TGTACCAGCAGCCAATACGCTAAAGTAGCGGGAGATGAGCAGTTCTTC. The encoded protein is CTSSQYAKVAGDEQFF.

Note on this clonotype: Compared with germline, one end of the junction differs, possibly owing to a read error. The chain employs TRBV5-6 and TRBJ1-5, with D uncertain. The CDR3 covers 14 residues. CDR1 is SGHDT and CDR2 is YYEEEE in the germline V gene. The CDR3 nucleotides are TGTGTCAGCAACTTGGGGTTCGACAATCAGCCCCAGCATTTT. Amino acids: CVSNLGFDNQPQHF. Supplemented by reference TRBV5-6 and TRBJ1-5, the full variable domain reads DAGVTQSPTHLIKTRGQQVTLRCSPKSGHDTVSWYQQALGQGPQFIFQYYEEEERQRGNFPDRFSGHQFPNYSSELNVNALLLGDSALYLCVSNLGFDNQPQHFGDGTRLSIL.

Concerning this clonotype itself: A much larger clone sits a single nucleotide away, making a read error possible. The chain joins TRBV28 to TRBJ2-7, with D hard to call. The V gene lost 6 bases and the J gene lost 2 bases, with 23 bases spanning the gap. The CDR3 is 17 residues long. From germline, CDR1 is MDHEN and CDR2 SYDVKM. The CDR3 is CASSPSERSLTAYEQYF. The CDR3 nucleotides are TGTGCCAGCAGCCCCTCAGAACGATCCCTCACGGCCTACGAGCAGTACTTC.

Comment on this clonotype: The conserved closing phenylalanine or tryptophan is absent in this CDR3, likely reflecting a read error. This chain joins TRBV7-9 and TRBJ2-2, with D maybe TRBD1 (5 bases). Germline V gene data show CDR1 as SEHNR and CDR2 as FQNEAQ (reference sequence). CDR3 length: 16 residues. Trimming left V 1 base short and J 9 bases short, with 18 bases between. This chain's CDR3 is CASSLVLQGWTWELFL. In nucleotides, the CDR3 is TGTGCCAGCAGCTTAGTTCTTCAGGGTTGGACCTGGGAGCTGTTTCTT.

The table lists this clonotype with a few counts. A much larger clone differs from this one at a single base, so this may be a read error. The chain carries TRBV5-6 and TRBJ2-7; D is possibly TRBD1 (6 bases). The CDR3 runs 13 residues. Germline V gene lookup returns CDR1 SGHDT and CDR2 YYEEEE. The CDR3 region is CVSSFQGLNEQYF. The CDR3 DNA reads as TGTGTCAGCAGCTTCCAGGGGTTGAACGAGCAGTACTTC.

This rearrangement joins TRBV6-2 or TRBV6-3 to TRBJ2-1; TRBD2 is a possible D gene (6 bases). V lost 8 bases, J lost 10 bases, and 24 bases lay in between. Germline V CDR1 and CDR2: MNHEY, SVGEGT. The CDR3 loop spans 15 amino acids. In DNA, the CDR3 is TGTGCCAGCCGTCCTAGCGCTACATTGGGTGGGGAGCAGTTCTTC. Amino acids: CASRPSATLGGEQFF.

Note on this clonotype: A junction end diverges from the germline sequence, so it may reflect a read error. The J gene is TRBJ2-4, the V gene TRBV10-3; D is undetermined. The CDR3 length is 15 residues. Per germline, CDR1 ENHRY and CDR2 SYGVKD. CDR3 loop: CAISDNWIAKNIQYF. In DNA form, the CDR3 reads TGTGCCATCAGTGACAACTGGATAGCCAAAAACATTCAGTATTTC.

A word on this clonotype: The junction shows a germline mismatch at one end, possibly a read error. CDR3 sequence: CVIRDILNTEAFF. The CDR3 nucleotides read TGTGTCATCAGGGACATCCTGAACACTGAAGCTTTCTTT. The rearrangement uses TRBV10-3 and TRBJ1-1, with D perhaps matching TRBD1 (6 bases). Germline-derived CDR1 and CDR2 are ENHRY and SYGVKD. The CDR3 has 13 amino acids.

Worth noting for this clonotype: One junction end disagrees with the germline gene, perhaps due to a read error. The chain combines TRBV14 with TRBJ1-6; possible D gene TRBD1, 6 bases. The CDR3 runs 14 residues. Germline V gene data show CDR1 as SGHDN and CDR2 as FVKESK. The DNA of the CDR3 is TGTGCCATCAGCCACTCAGGGGAAAATTCACCCCTCCAGTTT. It translates to CAISHSGENSPLQF.

The V gene is TRBV6-5, the J gene TRBJ1-2, with D possibly being TRBD1 (6 bases). CDR1 MNHEY and CDR2 SVGAGI come from the germline V gene. V was cut by 6 bases and J by 8 bases, with 10 bases left in between. The CDR3 is 11 residues long. CDR3 DNA sequence: TGTGCCAGCAGAGTCGGGACAGGCTACACCTTC. It encodes CASRVGTGYTF.

The table lists this clonotype with many counts. V is TRBV5-1 and J is TRBJ2-7; a weak D match, TRBD2 (5 bases). The CDR3 has 14 residues. Trimming shortened V by 1 base and J by 1 base, and 9 bases separated the two germline ends. CDR1 is SGHRS, CDR2 YFSETQ, per germline. The CDR3 region is CASSLSLASYEQYF. The CDR3 nucleotides read TGCGCCAGCAGCTTGAGTCTAGCTTCCTACGAGCAGTACTTC.

A note on this clonotype: One end of the junction does not line up with germline, which may come from a read error. The chain uses TRBV28 and TRBJ2-7; D may be TRBD2 (6 bases). Germline V gene lookup returns CDR1 MDHEN and CDR2 SYDVKM. The CDR3 covers 13 residues. The CDR3 here is CASSGDCAYDQYF. The CDR3 nucleotides are TGTGCCAGCAGCGGGGACTGCGCCTACGATCAGTACTTC. The variable domain in full, completed from reference TRBV28 and TRBJ2-7, reads DVKVTQSSRYLVKRTGEKVFLECVQDMDHENMFWYRQDPGLGLRLIYFSYDVKMKEKGDIPEGYSVSREKKERFSLILESASTNQTSMYLCASSGDCAYDQYFGPGTRLTVT.

To note about this clonotype: This CDR3 fails to terminate in the conserved phenylalanine or tryptophan, so it likely reflects a read error. The chain carries TRBV4-1 and TRBJ2-3; D call uncertain. Germline CDR1 is MGHRA and CDR2 is YSYEKL. The CDR3 is 14 amino acids. The CDR3 loop is CASSQKEGTDTQYI. CDR3 bases: TGCGCCAGTAGCCAAAAAGAAGGCACAGATACGCAGTATATT.

This clonotype was counted only a few times. The J gene is TRBJ2-5, the V gene TRBV9; possibly TRBD1 or TRBD2 for D (6 bases each). CDR1 is SGDLS, CDR2 YYNGEE, per germline. V was cut by 0 bases and J by 4 bases, with 13 bases left in between. This CDR3 is 15 amino acids long. CDR3 sequence reads: CASSVDSGRGETQYF. The CDR3 DNA reads as TGTGCCAGCAGCGTAGATAGCGGCAGGGGAGAGACCCAGTACTTC.

As regards this clonotype: A much bigger clone sits one base away, suggesting this may be a read error. The chain carries TRBV11-1 and TRBJ2-2; D not certain. The V gene's germline CDR1 is SGHAT and CDR2 FQDESV (reference sequence). The CDR3 covers 13 residues. DNA for the CDR3: TGTGCCAACAGCTTTTGGGACACCGGGGAGCTGTTTTTT. Its protein is CANSFWDTGELFF.

As concerns this clonotype: Given the absence of the conserved phenylalanine or tryptophan at the CDR3 end, a read error is likely. This chain joins TRBV10-2 and TRBJ1-1; D not resolved. CDR3 length equals 13 residues. Germline CDR1 and CDR2: WSHSY and SAAADI. V was clipped by 3 bases and J by 8 bases, with 13 bases between them. The CDR3 loop is CASSEVENREAFY. The CDR3 DNA reads TGCGCCAGCAGTGAAGTAGAAAACAGAGAAGCTTTCTAT.